The rows below give T cell receptor beta chains drawn from one sample of a study of CD8 T cells in Susac syndrome. TCRdb analysed the immunoSEQ multiplex PCR reads with MiXCR anew, one entry per CDR3 protein. The data show some 130,000 distinct CDR3 sequences, less than 95% seen once. Sequences were obtained from CD4+ T cells from PBMCs. The origin of the receptors is a human donor with multiple sclerosis. CDR3s include the opening cysteine and the closing phenylalanine or tryptophan. D genes are given only for firm matches. Clone size appears in some rows only: once, few, many, or a class for an expanded clone.

j_call d_call v_call clone_size cdr3_aa cdr3_nt
TRBJ1-1 TRBD1 TRBV6-5 - CASSSGQGAFEAFF TGTGCCAGCAGCTCAGGACAGGGGGCCTTTGAAGCTTTCTTT
TRBJ1-3 TRBD1 TRBV30 - CAWRGQGTRGPGNTIYF TGTGCCTGGAGGGGACAGGGTACAAGGGGACCTGGAAACACCATATATTTT
TRBJ2-1 TRBD2 TRBV5-1 - CASSWTSGVLSEQFF TGCGCCAGCAGCTGGACTAGCGGGGTTTTATCTGAGCAGTTCTTC
TRBJ2-6 - TRBV5-8 - CASSLRISGANVLTF TGTGCCAGCAGCTTACGTATTTCTGGGGCCAACGTCCTGACTTTC
TRBJ1-1 - TRBV5-6 - CASSLDHAEAFF TGTGCCAGCAGCTTGGATCATGCTGAAGCTTTCTTT
TRBJ2-7 - TRBV6-2/TRBV6-3 once CATKERSYYEQYF TGTGCCACTAAGGAGCGGTCTTACTACGAGCAGTACTTC
TRBJ1-1 - TRBV7-2 - CASSLSVINTEAFF TGTGCCAGCAGCTTAAGTGTTATTAACACTGAAGCTTTCTTT
TRBJ2-1 - TRBV7-9 - CASSNREQFF TGTGCCAGCAGTAACAGGGAGCAGTTCTTC
TRBJ1-2 - TRBV4-3 - CASSQVPRELSVTSYGYTF TGCGCCAGCAGCCAAGTCCCGCGGGAGCTTTCGGTTACGTCCTATGGCTACACCTTC
TRBJ2-3 - TRBV30 - CACIISGRSTDTQYF TGTGCCTGTATAATCTCGGGCAGAAGCACAGATACGCAGTATTTT
TRBJ1-5 - TRBV12-3/TRBV12-4 - CASSLDNNQPQHF TGTGCCAGCAGTTTGGACAACAATCAGCCCCAGCATTTT
TRBJ2-1 TRBD1 TRBV11-1 - CASSSGQGTDEQFF TGTGCCAGCAGCTCTGGACAGGGGACAGATGAGCAGTTCTTC
TRBJ1-3 TRBD1 TRBV20-1 - CSAGQGGGSGNTIYF TGCAGTGCGGGACAGGGAGGGGGCTCTGGAAACACCATATATTTT
TRBJ2-3 TRBD1 TRBV29-1 once CSTEGTGGPDTQYF TGCAGCACCGAAGGGACAGGGGGCCCAGATACGCAGTATTTT
TRBJ1-2 - TRBV20-1 - CSAISPSGGPDGYTF TGCAGTGCTATAAGTCCCTCGGGGGGCCCGGACGGCTACACCTTC
TRBJ1-2 - TRBV5-6 - CASSLRGALAYGYTF TGTGCCAGCAGCTTGAGGGGGGCTCTGGCCTATGGCTACACCTTC
TRBJ1-5 TRBD1 TRBV29-1 - CSTGDHNQPQHF TGCAGCACAGGGGACCACAATCAGCCCCAGCATTTT
TRBJ1-3 - TRBV9 - CASSPYTTSGNTIYF TGTGCCAGCAGCCCCTACACCACCTCTGGAAACACCATATATTTT
TRBJ1-1 - TRBV7-2 - CASSPSGVEAFF TGTGCCAGCAGCCCTTCAGGGGTCGAAGCTTTCTTT
TRBJ1-3 - TRBV2 few CASSVLPGNTIYF TGTGCCAGCAGTGTTTTGCCTGGAAACACCATATATTTT
TRBJ1-2 - TRBV7-2 few CASSFGGHYGYTF TGTGCCAGCAGCTTTGGCGGTCACTATGGCTACACCTTC
TRBJ2-4 TRBD1 TRBV19 - CASSKGQRSDKNIQYF TGTGCCAGTAGTAAGGGACAGCGTTCCGACAAAAACATTCAGTACTTC
TRBJ1-1 - TRBV6-1 - CASSDHGSSLAVEAFF TGTGCCAGCAGTGACCACGGGTCTTCCCTGGCCGTTGAAGCTTTCTTT
TRBJ1-5 - TRBV5-6 - CASSLKPTTGGNQPQHF TGTGCCAGCAGCTTGAAGCCCACGACAGGCGGTAATCAGCCCCAGCATTTT
TRBJ2-5 - TRBV6-6 - CASSYEAGLGETQYF TGTGCCAGCAGTTACGAGGCAGGGCTGGGGGAGACCCAGTACTTC
TRBJ2-1 TRBD2 TRBV7-7 - CASSLAPTSGSWNEQFF TGTGCCAGCAGCTTAGCCCCTACTAGCGGGAGTTGGAATGAGCAGTTCTTC
TRBJ2-3 TRBD2 TRBV19 - CASSGTSRGASTDTQYF TGTGCCAGTTCCGGGACTAGCCGGGGGGCCAGCACAGATACGCAGTATTTT
TRBJ1-4 - TRBV12-3/TRBV12-4 - CASSFHEKLFF TGTGCCAGCAGTTTCCATGAAAAACTGTTTTTT
TRBJ2-6 - TRBV6-6 once CASSLLSSSGANVLTF TGTGCCAGCAGTTTACTCAGTAGCTCTGGGGCCAACGTCCTGACTTTC
TRBJ2-4 TRBD2 TRBV11-1 - CASSRRLAGDKNIQYF TGTGCCAGCAGCCGAAGACTAGCGGGGGACAAAAACATTCAGTACTTC
TRBJ2-5 TRBD1 TRBV12-3/TRBV12-4 - CASSFARGIEETQYF TGTGCCAGCAGTTTCGCCAGGGGGATAGAGGAGACCCAGTACTTC
TRBJ1-2 TRBD1 TRBV4-1 - CASSQGTGRNYGYTF TGCGCCAGCAGCCAAGGGACAGGGCGTAACTATGGCTACACCTTC
TRBJ1-2 - TRBV27 - CASRGINYGYTF TGTGCCAGTAGGGGGATCAACTATGGCTACACCTTC
TRBJ2-7 TRBD1 TRBV5-6 once CASSFGTASHEQYF TGTGCCAGCAGCTTCGGGACAGCCAGTCACGAGCAGTACTTC
TRBJ1-2 - TRBV29-1 - CSVRQNGIANYGYTF TGCAGCGTCCGACAAAACGGGATAGCTAACTATGGCTACACCTTC
TRBJ2-5 - TRBV30 - CAWSGRETQYF TGTGCCTGGAGTGGGAGAGAGACCCAGTACTTC
TRBJ1-6 - TRBV5-5 - CASSVNSRSPLHF TGTGCCAGCAGCGTTAACAGCCGTTCACCCCTCCACTTT
TRBJ1-2 - TRBV6-5 - CASSTGRQNYGYTF TGTGCCAGCAGTACAGGGAGGCAGAACTATGGCTACACCTTC
TRBJ1-3 TRBD1 TRBV30 once CAWSKGAKAGNTIYF TGTGCCTGGAGTAAGGGGGCAAAGGCTGGAAACACCATATATTTT
TRBJ2-7 TRBD2 TRBV7-2 few CASSSGTTYEQYF TGTGCCAGCAGCTCCGGGACTACTTACGAGCAGTACTTC
TRBJ2-1 - TRBV19 - CASRPLAGATGNEQFF TGTGCCAGTAGACCTCTCGCGGGGGCCACCGGGAATGAGCAGTTCTTC
TRBJ2-7 TRBD1 TRBV5-1 - CASSLGSGTGEKKYF TGCGCCAGCAGCTTGGGGTCCGGGACAGGGGAGAAGAAGTACTTC
TRBJ1-1 - TRBV29-1 - CSAAEIGGTEAFF TGCAGCGCCGCTGAGATTGGGGGCACTGAAGCTTTCTTT
TRBJ1-5 - TRBV7-3 - CASSPRVGEPQHF TGTGCCAGCAGCCCCAGGGTGGGGGAGCCCCAGCATTTT
TRBJ1-2 - TRBV6-5 - CASSHPRQGSPYGYTF TGTGCCAGCAGTCACCCCCGGCAGGGGAGCCCCTATGGCTACACCTTC
TRBJ2-5 TRBD2 TRBV4-3 - CASSQGGRGTKETQYF TGCGCCAGCAGCCAAGGCGGGCGGGGGACCAAAGAGACCCAGTACTTC